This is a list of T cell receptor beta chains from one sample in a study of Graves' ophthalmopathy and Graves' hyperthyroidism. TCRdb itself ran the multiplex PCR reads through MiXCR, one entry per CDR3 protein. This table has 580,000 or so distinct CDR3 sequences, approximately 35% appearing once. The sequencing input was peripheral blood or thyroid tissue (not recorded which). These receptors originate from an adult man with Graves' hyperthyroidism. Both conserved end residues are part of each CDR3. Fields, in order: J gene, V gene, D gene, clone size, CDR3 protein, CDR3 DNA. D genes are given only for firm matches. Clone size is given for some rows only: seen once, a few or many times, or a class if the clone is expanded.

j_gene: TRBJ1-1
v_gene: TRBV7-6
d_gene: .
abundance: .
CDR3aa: CASSLKAGTEAFF
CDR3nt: TGTGCCAGCAGCTTAAAGGCGGGTACTGAAGCTTTCTTT

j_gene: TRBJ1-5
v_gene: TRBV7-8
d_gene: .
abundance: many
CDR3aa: CASSPLGIQVNQPQHF
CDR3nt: TGTGCCAGCAGCCCCTTAGGGATCCAGGTCAATCAGCCCCAGCATTTT

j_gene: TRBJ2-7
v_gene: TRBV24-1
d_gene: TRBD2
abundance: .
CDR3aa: CATSDVTSGRAYEQYF
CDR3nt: TGTGCCACCAGTGATGTGACTAGCGGGAGGGCCTACGAGCAGTACTTC

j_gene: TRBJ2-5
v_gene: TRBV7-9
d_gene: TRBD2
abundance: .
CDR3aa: CASSHLAGGWETQYF
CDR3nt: TGTGCCAGCAGCCACCTAGCGGGAGGGTGGGAGACCCAGTACTTC

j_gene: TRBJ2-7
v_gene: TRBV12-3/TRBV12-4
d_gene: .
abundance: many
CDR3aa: CASSLSTIEQYF
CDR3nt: TGTGCCAGCAGTTTATCGACTATCGAGCAGTACTTC

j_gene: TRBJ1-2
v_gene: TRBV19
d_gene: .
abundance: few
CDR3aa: CASSGGLGAFGYTF
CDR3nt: TGTGCCAGTAGTGGGGGCCTGGGGGCATTTGGCTACACCTTC

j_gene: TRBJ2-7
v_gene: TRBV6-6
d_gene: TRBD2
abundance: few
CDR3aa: CASNKPLQGLAGRGHYEQYF
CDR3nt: TGTGCCAGCAACAAACCACTACAAGGACTAGCGGGGAGAGGACACTACGAGCAGTACTTC

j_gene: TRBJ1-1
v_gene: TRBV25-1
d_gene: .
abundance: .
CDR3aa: CASSVELGHWMNTEAFF
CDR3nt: TGTGCCAGCAGCGTTGAGCTGGGGCATTGGATGAACACTGAAGCTTTCTTT

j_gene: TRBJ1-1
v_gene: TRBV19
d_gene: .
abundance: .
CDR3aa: CASRRGLQNTEAFF
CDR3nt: TGTGCCAGTAGGAGAGGACTGCAGAACACTGAAGCTTTCTTT

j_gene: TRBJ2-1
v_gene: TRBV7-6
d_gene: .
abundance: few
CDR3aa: CASSLELLASNEQFF
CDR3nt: TGTGCCAGCAGCTTAGAGTTGCTTGCCTCCAATGAGCAGTTCTTC

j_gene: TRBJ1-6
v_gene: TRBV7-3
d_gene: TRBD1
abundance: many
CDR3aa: CASSLIKIDRVTYNSPLHF
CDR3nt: TGTGCCAGCAGCTTAATTAAAATCGACAGGGTAACCTATAATTCACCCCTCCACTTT

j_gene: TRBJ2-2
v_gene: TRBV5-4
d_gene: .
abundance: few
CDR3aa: CASGPRTGELFF
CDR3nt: TGTGCCAGCGGGCCGAGGACCGGGGAGCTGTTTTTT

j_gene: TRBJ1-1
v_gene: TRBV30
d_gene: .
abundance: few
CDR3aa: CAWSFMVQRAFF
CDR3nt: TGTGCCTGGAGTTTTATGGTTCAGCGAGCTTTCTTT

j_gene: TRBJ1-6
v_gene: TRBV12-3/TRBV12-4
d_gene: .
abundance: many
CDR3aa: CASSLNSGSPLHF
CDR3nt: TGTGCCAGCAGTTTGAACAGCGGGTCACCCCTCCACTTT

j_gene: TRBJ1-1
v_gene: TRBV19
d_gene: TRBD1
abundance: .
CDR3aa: CASSKTGINTEAFF
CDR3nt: TGTGCCAGTAGCAAGACAGGGATAAACACTGAAGCTTTCTTT

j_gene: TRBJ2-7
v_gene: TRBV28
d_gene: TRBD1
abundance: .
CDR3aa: CASSFSTGTYEQYF
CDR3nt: TGTGCCAGCAGTTTCTCGACAGGGACGTACGAGCAGTACTTC

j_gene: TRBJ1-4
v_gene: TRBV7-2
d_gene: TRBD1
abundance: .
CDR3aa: CASSPGQRNEKLFF
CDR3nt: TGTGCCAGCAGCCCGGGACAGCGTAATGAAAAACTGTTTTTT

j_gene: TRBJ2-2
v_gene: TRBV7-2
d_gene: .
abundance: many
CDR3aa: CASSASRTNTGELFF
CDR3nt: TGTGCCAGCAGTGCTAGCAGGACGAACACCGGGGAGCTGTTTTTT

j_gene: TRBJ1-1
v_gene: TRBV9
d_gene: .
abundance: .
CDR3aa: CASSDPAGLNTEAFF
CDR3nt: TGTGCCAGCAGCGACCCGGCGGGATTGAACACTGAAGCTTTCTTT

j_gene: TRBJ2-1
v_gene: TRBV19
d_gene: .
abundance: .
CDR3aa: CASSDEGTPRGYEQFF
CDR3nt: TGTGCCAGTAGCGACGAAGGGACACCCCGGGGGTATGAGCAGTTCTTC

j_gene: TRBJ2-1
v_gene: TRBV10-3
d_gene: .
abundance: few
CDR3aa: CASSLAGPYNEQFF
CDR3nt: TGTGCCAGCAGCTTGGCGGGACCCTACAATGAGCAGTTCTTC

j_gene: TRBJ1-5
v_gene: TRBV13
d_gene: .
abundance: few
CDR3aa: CASSLEEEALYSNQPQHF
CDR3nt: TGTGCCAGCAGCTTGGAAGAAGAAGCACTTTATAGCAATCAGCCCCAGCATTTT

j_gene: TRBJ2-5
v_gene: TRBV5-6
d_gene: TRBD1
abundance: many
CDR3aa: CASRQTTGQGVIWETQYF
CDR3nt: TGTGCCAGCAGACAGACTACGGGACAGGGGGTAATCTGGGAGACCCAGTACTTC

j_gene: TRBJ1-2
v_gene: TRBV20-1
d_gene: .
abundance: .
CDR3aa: CSARPPTGYGYTF
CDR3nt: TGCAGTGCTAGGCCCCCCACAGGCTATGGCTACACCTTC

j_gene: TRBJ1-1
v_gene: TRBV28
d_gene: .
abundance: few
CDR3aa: CASSFRPTTEAFF
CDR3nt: TGTGCCAGCAGTTTTAGGCCGACGACCGAAGCTTTCTTT

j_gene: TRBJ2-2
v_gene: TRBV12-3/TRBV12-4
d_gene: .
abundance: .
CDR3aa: CASSGAGELFF
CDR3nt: TGTGCCAGCAGTGGGGCAGGGGAGCTGTTTTTT

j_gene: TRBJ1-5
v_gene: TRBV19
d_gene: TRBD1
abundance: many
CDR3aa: CASSMGQRTNQPQHF
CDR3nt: TGTGCCAGTAGTATGGGACAGCGAACAAATCAGCCCCAGCATTTT

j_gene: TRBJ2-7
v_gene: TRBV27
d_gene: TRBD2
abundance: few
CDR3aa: CASSLSSGRGYEQYF
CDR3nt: TGTGCCAGCAGTTTAAGTAGCGGGAGGGGGTACGAGCAGTACTTC

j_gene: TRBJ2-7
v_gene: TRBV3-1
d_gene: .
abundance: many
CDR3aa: CASSRQGGYYEQYF
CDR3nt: TGTGCCAGCAGCCGACAGGGAGGATACTACGAGCAGTACTTC

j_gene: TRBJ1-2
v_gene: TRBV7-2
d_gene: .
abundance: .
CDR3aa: CASSLGTGSLRDYGYTF
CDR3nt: TGTGCCAGCAGCTTGGGAACGGGGAGCTTACGCGACTATGGCTACACCTTC

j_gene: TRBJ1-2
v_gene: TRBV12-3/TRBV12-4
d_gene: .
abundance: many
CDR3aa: CASSLTGFYGYTF
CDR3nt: TGTGCCAGCAGTTTAACAGGGTTCTATGGCTACACCTTC

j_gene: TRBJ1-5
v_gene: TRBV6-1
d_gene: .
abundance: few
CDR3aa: CASSEARGGANQPQHF
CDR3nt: TGTGCCAGCAGTGAAGCGCGAGGGGGGGCCAATCAGCCCCAGCATTTT

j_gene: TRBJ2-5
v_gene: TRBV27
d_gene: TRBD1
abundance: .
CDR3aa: CASSETRDRGWETQYF
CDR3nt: TGTGCCAGCAGTGAAACCCGGGACAGGGGTTGGGAGACCCAGTACTTC

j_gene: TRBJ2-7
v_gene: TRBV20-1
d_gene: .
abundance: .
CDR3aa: CSARVSMSSYEQYF
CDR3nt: TGCAGTGCTAGAGTCAGCATGAGCTCCTACGAGCAGTACTTC

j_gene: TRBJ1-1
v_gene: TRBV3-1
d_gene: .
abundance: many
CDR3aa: CASSQDRVVFF
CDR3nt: TGTGCCAGCAGCCAAGACAGGGTGGTTTTCTTT

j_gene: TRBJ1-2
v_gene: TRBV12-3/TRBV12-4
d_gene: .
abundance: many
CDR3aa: CASSLDPGYGYTF
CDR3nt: TGTGCCAGCAGTTTAGATCCAGGGTATGGCTACACCTTC

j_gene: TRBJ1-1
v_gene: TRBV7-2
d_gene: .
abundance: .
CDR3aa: CASSAYEANTEAFF
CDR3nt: TGTGCCAGCAGCGCTTATGAGGCGAACACTGAAGCTTTCTTT